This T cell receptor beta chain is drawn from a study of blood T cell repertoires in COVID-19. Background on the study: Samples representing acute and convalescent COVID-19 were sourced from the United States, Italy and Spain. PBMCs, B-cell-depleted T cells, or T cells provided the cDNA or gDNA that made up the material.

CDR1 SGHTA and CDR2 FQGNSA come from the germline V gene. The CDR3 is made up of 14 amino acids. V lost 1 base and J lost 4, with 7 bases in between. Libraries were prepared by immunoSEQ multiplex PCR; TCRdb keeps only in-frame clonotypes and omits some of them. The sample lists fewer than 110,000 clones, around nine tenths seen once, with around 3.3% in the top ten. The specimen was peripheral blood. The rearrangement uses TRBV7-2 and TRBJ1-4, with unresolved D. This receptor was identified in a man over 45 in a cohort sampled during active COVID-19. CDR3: CASSLGGNNEKLFF. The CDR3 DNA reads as TGTGCCAGCAGCTTAGGAGGGAATAATGAAAAACTGTTTTTT.